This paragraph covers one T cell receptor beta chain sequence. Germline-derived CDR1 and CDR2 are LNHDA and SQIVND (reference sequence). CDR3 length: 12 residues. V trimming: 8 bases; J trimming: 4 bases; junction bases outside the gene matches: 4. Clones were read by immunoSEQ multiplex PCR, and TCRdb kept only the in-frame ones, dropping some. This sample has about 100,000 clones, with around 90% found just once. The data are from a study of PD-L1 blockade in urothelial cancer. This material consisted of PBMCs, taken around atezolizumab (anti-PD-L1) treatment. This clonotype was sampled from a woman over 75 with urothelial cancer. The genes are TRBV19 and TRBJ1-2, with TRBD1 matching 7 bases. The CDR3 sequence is CASGEGAYGYTF. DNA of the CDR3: TGTGCCAGTGGCGAGGGGGCCTATGGCTACACCTTC.